Below are 6 T cell receptor beta chains sequenced from a single sample in a study of T cell responses to AZD1222 COVID-19 vaccine. The assay was immunoSEQ multiplex PCR, and TCRdb's table has in-frame clones only and misses some. Altogether roughly 77,000 clones are present, roughly 86% being singletons, with the ten largest covering more than 5%. The input for sequencing was peripheral blood, taken on day 0 of MenACWY control vaccination. The receptors originated from an adult in good health.

CDR3 DNA sequence: TGTGCCAGCAGCTTATCGGGTCGGGTTGAAGCTTTCTTT. Translation: CASSLSGRVEAFF. V gene TRBV5-6 combines with J gene TRBJ1-1, with no clear D. The germline V gene has CDR1 SGHDT and CDR2 YYEEEE. The CDR3 is 13 residues long. V dropped 2 bases and J dropped 7 bases, with 12 bases sitting between them.

This rearrangement joins TRBV7-9 to TRBJ1-1, with D possibly TRBD1 on 6 matching bases. V lost 1 base to trimming and J lost 8 bases, with 14 bases between them. The CDR3 is 14 residues long. Per germline, CDR1 SEHNR and CDR2 FQNEAQ (reference sequence). The CDR3 here is CASSLEGVPPEAFF. In nucleotides, the CDR3 is TGTGCCAGCAGCTTAGAGGGGGTCCCACCCGAAGCTTTCTTT.

This clone was seen only once. The rearrangement uses TRBV19 and TRBJ2-7, with TRBD2 as a possible D gene (5 bases). The CDR3 sequence is 12 residues long. Deletions cut 6 bases from V and 3 bases from J, with 9 bases between. Germline V gives CDR1 LNHDA, CDR2 SQIVND (reference sequence). CDR3 coding DNA: TGTGCCAGTAGGGGTGGAGGCTACGAGCAGTACTTC. Translation gives CASRGGGYEQYF.

V and J are TRBV28 and TRBJ1-2, with TRBD1 identical over 10 bases. V lost 4 bases and J lost 4; bases outside the gene matches: 9. CDR3 length: 16 amino acids. Germline V lookup: CDR1 MDHEN, CDR2 SYDVKM. CDR3 sequence (DNA): TGTGCCAGCAGTTCCGGGACAGGGGTCTTCCTCTATGGCTACACCTTC. This translates into CASSSGTGVFLYGYTF.

The chain joins TRBV12-5 to TRBJ1-3; 9 bases map to TRBD1. Germline CDR1 reads LGHNT; CDR2 reads FRNRAP. After removal of 6 bases from V and 2 bases from J, the junction contained 5 bases not matched to a gene. The CDR3 is 15 amino acids. In nucleotides, the CDR3 is TGTGCTAGTGGCCGGGGACAGGGTACTGGAAACACCATATATTTT. It translates to CASGRGQGTGNTIYF.

The genes are TRBV11-2 and TRBJ1-4, with D uncertain. V was shortened by 5 bases and J by 8 bases, with 15 bases between the two germline ends. CDR3 length equals 14 residues. Germline values: CDR1 SGHAT, CDR2 FQNNGV. CDR3 region: CASSPGWSVEKLFF. DNA of the CDR3: TGTGCCAGCAGCCCCGGGTGGTCCGTCGAAAAACTGTTTTTT.